This T cell receptor (beta chain) stems from a study of a mutant IDH1 vaccine in newly diagnosed glioma. Repertoires were generated with immunoSEQ multiplex PCR, while TCRdb's copy carries only in-frame clones and drops some. The sample lists tens of thousands of clones, approximately 90% occurring once. Time point in this sample: week 35, safety follow-up. Each dose delivered 300 ug of mutant IDH1 20-mer peptide subcutaneously with imiquimod. Germline loops: CDR1 SEHNR, CDR2 FQNEAQ (reference sequence). CDR3 length: 11 amino acids. V dropped 1 base and J dropped 7 bases, with 4 bases sitting between them. Turning to this clone: Its target is not known.

J is TRBJ1-2 and V is TRBV7-9, with D hard to call. The receptor was isolated from a woman between 40 and 55 years old with glioma. The sample here was PBMCs, taken from a glioma patient whose treatment included an IDH1 peptide vaccine. CDR3 amino acids: CASSLGIGYTF. In DNA form, the CDR3 reads TGTGCCAGCAGCTTAGGAATTGGCTACACCTTC.